The rows below give T cell receptor beta chains drawn from one sample of a study of blood T cells in healthy people across ages. TCRdb independently ran MiXCR on the 5' RACE reads; one entry per CDR3 protein. The data hold about 970,000 distinct CDR3 sequences, with roughly 51% observed a single time. Sequenced sample: blood. These receptors all stem from an older woman in good health. Both conserved end residues are part of each CDR3.

V gene: TRBV7-2; CDR3 protein: CASSLALSNYGYTF
V gene: TRBV10-3; CDR3 protein: CAISDSGTGGETQYF
V gene: TRBV6-5; CDR3 protein: CASSYEGGGPETQYF
V gene: TRBV6-5; CDR3 protein: CASGEGGSYEQYF
V gene: TRBV28; CDR3 protein: CASSLGGYIYEQYF
V gene: TRBV4-3; CDR3 protein: CASSQALAPYNEQFF
V gene: TRBV27; CDR3 protein: CASSLSPSGSDTQYF
V gene: TRBV12-3/TRBV12-4; CDR3 protein: CASSLSSGGAYNEQFF
V gene: TRBV11-2; CDR3 protein: CASSTEGGYEQYF
V gene: TRBV2; CDR3 protein: CASSERSETQYF
V gene: TRBV27; CDR3 protein: CASKGNTEAFF
V gene: TRBV4-2; CDR3 protein: CASSQEVGTGTGYTF
V gene: TRBV29-1; CDR3 protein: CSVRAGGTGELFF
V gene: TRBV5-1; CDR3 protein: CASSSTTGGERAFF